These T cell receptor beta chains were read from a single sample in a study of regulatory T cells in long-lasting Graves disease. TCRdb re-called the multiplex PCR reads through MiXCR, storing one row per CDR3 protein. The top ten clones hold roughly a fifth of a sample with about 220,000 distinct CDR3 sequences, 15% to 20% of them seen once. This material consisted of peripheral blood mononuclear cells (PBMCs), taken at new diagnosis, from a patient treated with antithyroid drugs. Receptors were obtained from a female donor with Graves disease. The CDR3 runs from the conserved cysteine through the conserved F or W. D genes are given only for firm matches. Clone sizes are given selectively: once, few, many, or a class where the clone is expanded.

v_gene	abundance	d_gene	j_gene	CDR3aa	CDR3nt
TRBV6-5	many	TRBD1	TRBJ2-3	CASSYRGFRTDTQYF	TGTGCCAGCAGCTACAGGGGGTTTCGCACAGATACGCAGTATTTT
TRBV4-3	few	-	TRBJ2-5	CASSRDGGRQETQYF	TGCGCCAGCAGCCGAGATGGGGGTCGGCAAGAGACCCAGTACTTC
TRBV2	-	TRBD1	TRBJ2-3	CASRYRDRGTTDTQYF	TGTGCCAGCAGATACCGGGACAGGGGCACCACAGATACGCAGTATTTT
TRBV6-1	many	-	TRBJ2-6	CASRRGFVAPGANVLTF	TGTGCCAGCAGACGGGGCTTCGTGGCGCCTGGGGCCAACGTCCTGACTTTC
TRBV30	many	-	TRBJ1-6	CAWGGGSPLHF	TGTGCCTGGGGTGGGGGATCACCCCTCCACTTT
TRBV5-6	few	-	TRBJ2-1	CASSRTDNYNEQFF	TGTGCCAGCAGTCGGACAGATAACTACAATGAGCAGTTCTTC
TRBV9	-	-	TRBJ1-5	CASSEAGNGNQPQHF	TGTGCCAGCAGCGAGGCCGGAAATGGCAATCAGCCCCAGCATTTT
TRBV20-1	few	-	TRBJ1-1	CSARDGAGNTEAFF	TGCAGTGCTAGAGATGGGGCTGGGAACACTGAAGCTTTCTTT
TRBV29-1	many	-	TRBJ2-7	CSVEGTPRNEQYF	TGCAGCGTTGAAGGGACCCCGAGGAACGAGCAGTACTTC
TRBV18	many	TRBD2	TRBJ2-7	CASSPGGSLYEQYF	TGTGCCAGCTCACCGGGCGGGAGCCTATACGAGCAGTACTTC
TRBV11-2	many	TRBD2	TRBJ2-7	CASSFRTSGRGDEQYF	TGTGCCAGCAGCTTCAGGACTAGCGGGAGGGGTGACGAGCAGTACTTC
TRBV11-2	once	-	TRBJ2-7	CASSRPQGGVYEQYF	TGTGCCAGCAGCCGACCCCAGGGGGGGGTCTACGAGCAGTACTTC
TRBV7-2	many	TRBD2	TRBJ2-1	CASSAPERERDEQFF	TGTGCCAGCAGCGCTCCCGAGCGGGAGAGGGACGAGCAGTTCTTC
TRBV28	many	-	TRBJ2-1	CASSPPRLGSEQFF	TGTGCCAGCAGTCCCCCGCGGTTGGGGAGTGAGCAGTTCTTC
TRBV28	many	TRBD2	TRBJ2-3	CASSSFSGSNTDTQYF	TGTGCCAGCAGTTCCTTTAGCGGGAGCAACACAGATACGCAGTATTTT
TRBV7-9	many	-	TRBJ2-5	CASSLETSQETQYF	TGTGCCAGCAGCTTAGAAACTAGCCAAGAGACCCAGTACTTC
TRBV7-2	many	TRBD2	TRBJ2-7	CASSRTSGVNYEQYF	TGTGCCAGCAGCCGGACTAGCGGGGTTAACTACGAGCAGTACTTC
TRBV2	once	-	TRBJ2-7	CASSDPDYEQYF	TGTGCCAGCAGTGACCCTGACTACGAGCAGTACTTC
TRBV6-1	many	-	TRBJ2-7	CASSEVEGAGNEQYF	TGTGCCAGCAGTGAAGTTGAGGGAGCTGGAAACGAGCAGTACTTC
TRBV6-5	many	-	TRBJ1-2	CASSYSNRDNYGYTF	TGTGCCAGCAGTTACTCGAACAGGGATAACTATGGCTACACCTTC
TRBV12-3/TRBV12-4	many	TRBD1	TRBJ1-5	CASSSPDRAGSKPQHF	TGTGCCAGCAGTTCCCCGGACAGGGCCGGATCGAAGCCCCAGCATTTT
TRBV24-1	many	-	TRBJ2-5	CATGREGETQYF	TGTGCCACCGGTCGCGAGGGGGAGACCCAGTACTTC
TRBV6-2/TRBV6-3	many	TRBD2	TRBJ2-1	CASSYSISGRVNEQFF	TGTGCCAGCAGTTACTCGATTAGCGGGAGGGTTAATGAGCAGTTCTTC
TRBV5-5	many	-	TRBJ1-2	CASSLLAAGGYGYTF	TGTGCCAGCAGCTTGCTGGCAGCCGGGGGCTATGGCTACACCTTC
TRBV5-1	-	-	TRBJ2-1	CASSLEGHPYNEQFF	TGCGCCAGCAGCTTGGAAGGGCATCCCTACAATGAGCAGTTCTTC
TRBV20-1	many	-	TRBJ2-3	CSARVSGPSTDTQYF	TGCAGTGCTCGCGTTAGCGGTCCTAGCACAGATACGCAGTATTTT
TRBV6-5	many	-	TRBJ1-1	CASSYSRGDTEAFF	TGTGCCAGCAGTTACTCCAGGGGTGACACTGAAGCTTTCTTT
TRBV6-4	few	TRBD2	TRBJ2-5	CASSPVGGGQETQYF	TGTGCCAGCAGTCCCGTCGGGGGAGGGCAAGAGACCCAGTACTTC
TRBV28	many	-	TRBJ2-7	CASSYNYEQYF	TGTGCCAGCAGTTACAACTACGAGCAGTACTTC
TRBV2	many	-	TRBJ2-3	CASSGPGGLTDTQYF	TGTGCCAGCAGTGGACCAGGGGGACTCACAGATACGCAGTATTTT
TRBV20-1	many	-	TRBJ2-1	CSASSDYEQFF	TGCAGTGCTAGTTCAGACTATGAGCAGTTCTTC
TRBV5-1	-	TRBD2	TRBJ2-5	CASSFKLAGGPETQYF	TGCGCCAGCAGCTTCAAACTAGCGGGAGGGCCGGAGACCCAGTACTTC
TRBV13	-	TRBD2	TRBJ2-1	CASSLVRRPSGSSSEQFF	TGTGCCAGCAGCTTAGTTCGAAGGCCTAGCGGGAGTTCGAGTGAGCAGTTCTTC
TRBV11-3	many	-	TRBJ2-2	CASSLAQGIHTGELFF	TGTGCCAGCAGCTTAGCCCAGGGCATACACACCGGGGAGCTGTTTTTT
TRBV28	many	-	TRBJ2-4	CASRRRPRDFYLLAKNIQYF	TGTGCCAGCAGACGCCGGCCTCGGGACTTCTACCTTCTAGCCAAAAACATTCAGTACTTC
TRBV12-3/TRBV12-4	many	TRBD1	TRBJ2-5	CASSGTPGQGGETQYF	TGTGCCAGCAGTGGAACCCCGGGACAGGGAGGAGAGACCCAGTACTTC
TRBV6-1	many	-	TRBJ1-2	CASSPPGGYGYTF	TGTGCCAGCAGTCCCCCGGGTGGCTATGGCTACACCTTC
TRBV18	many	-	TRBJ2-2	CASSTLSGTPNTGELFF	TGTGCCAGCTCAACACTTTCCGGGACACCAAACACCGGGGAGCTGTTTTTT
TRBV18	many	TRBD1	TRBJ2-2	CASSLTTQQQGTGELFF	TGTGCCAGCTCACTTACCACGCAACAACAGGGGACCGGGGAGCTGTTTTTT
TRBV2	-	-	TRBJ2-2	CASSGGPNTGELFF	TGTGCCAGCAGTGGAGGGCCAAACACCGGGGAGCTGTTTTTT
TRBV4-2	many	TRBD2	TRBJ2-1	CASSQDASGTYNEQFF	TGTGCCAGCAGCCAAGACGCTAGCGGGACATACAATGAGCAGTTCTTC
TRBV19	many	-	TRBJ1-6	CASRRGEDSPLHF	TGTGCCAGTAGGAGGGGAGAGGATTCACCCCTCCACTTT
TRBV11-2	many	-	TRBJ2-1	CASSFPGGLWNEQFF	TGTGCCAGCAGCTTCCCAGGGGGGCTCTGGAATGAGCAGTTCTTC
TRBV11-2	-	-	TRBJ2-5	CASSLDRGATQYF	TGTGCCAGCAGCTTAGATCGAGGGGCGACCCAGTACTTC
TRBV29-1	many	TRBD2	TRBJ2-7	CSVRTSYEQYF	TGCAGCGTGCGGACTAGTTACGAGCAGTACTTC
TRBV10-3	many	-	TRBJ1-1	CAISSGTESTEAFF	TGTGCCATCAGTTCCGGGACGGAAAGCACTGAAGCTTTCTTT
TRBV30	many	-	TRBJ2-5	CAWNQLRMPETQYF	TGTGCCTGGAACCAACTCCGTATGCCAGAGACCCAGTACTTC
TRBV6-5	-	-	TRBJ1-2	CASSYSSGDGGYGYTF	TGTGCCAGCAGTTACTCGTCAGGGGATGGTGGCTATGGCTACACCTTC
TRBV20-1	many	-	TRBJ1-1	CSARRDSEAFF	TGCAGTGCAAGGCGGGATTCTGAAGCTTTCTTT
TRBV20-1	many	-	TRBJ2-7	CSARDLRVPVEQYF	TGCAGTGCTAGAGATCTTAGAGTTCCCGTCGAGCAGTACTTC
TRBV25-1	-	-	TRBJ2-3	CASALAGRTDTQYF	TGTGCCAGCGCACTGGCGGGCCGCACAGATACGCAGTATTTT
TRBV28	many	TRBD2	TRBJ2-3	CASGSPTSAVTDTQYF	TGTGCCAGCGGCTCCCCCACTAGCGCCGTCACAGATACGCAGTATTTT
TRBV3-1	-	TRBD1	TRBJ1-1	CASSDTTKTGGLAFF	TGTGCCAGCAGCGACACTACCAAGACAGGGGGCTTGGCTTTCTTT
TRBV20-1	many	-	TRBJ1-1	CSARGGGTEAFF	TGCAGTGCTAGGGGTGGGGGGACTGAAGCTTTCTTT